This TCR beta chain derives from a study of identical twins (dated by TCRdb to the mid-2010s). Study-level background: To test whether fetal clonotypes persist, the study used deep sequencing on TCR alpha and beta repertoires from monozygotic twins, unrelated adults of various ages, and cord blood. Replicate twin experiments were performed at different times using different library preparation protocols to rule out contamination. What the work shows at the level of the full study, not this receptor alone: Excess twin sharing in beta out-of-frame sequences was weaker because fewer shared sequences lowered the signal-to-noise ratio. In monozygotic twins, recombination models systematically underestimated out-of-frame TCR alpha sharing, but the models matched the sharing seen between unrelated individuals. Out-of-frame TCR alpha sequences shared between twins showed an excess of low generation-probability sequences compared with coincidental sharing between unrelated individuals. Zero-insertion analyses could be partly confounded by invariant T cells such as MAIT and iNKT, although diverse VJ usage argued against such confounding for most clonotypes. Because the same donors could not be followed over many years, conclusions were based on cross-sectional statistical analysis. Abundant cord blood beta clonotypes carried fewer insertions; young adult naive repertoires showed a weaker similar trend, while memory repertoires showed none.

Preparation of the library involved 5' RACE. TCRdb names Illumina HiSeq 2000 as the instrument used. A universal primer binding site was introduced by template switching, and a unique molecular identifier was present in the final cDNA, enabling accurate counting of TCR cDNA molecules. First-strand cDNA for TCR alpha and beta chains was synthesized from specific primers in the conserved constant-segment region. Each cDNA library was double barcoded, with a SMART-Mk sample barcode plus Illumina barcodes, to control for contamination. Two successive PCR steps introduced TruSeq adapter sequences along with Illumina sample barcodes. TCR alpha and beta cDNA libraries were sequenced on the Illumina HiSeq platform with custom primers. The study's processing was this. Unique molecular identifiers were extracted from raw reads with MiGEC, and CDR3 positions were determined with MiXCR. For each individual, recombination models were inferred using an EM algorithm with the repgenHMM and IGoR tools. The tcR package in R was used for shared clonotype analysis, with sharing normalized by the product of cloneset sizes. Out-of-frame nonproductive sequences were analyzed to study raw recombination free of thymic and clonal selection effects. In TCRdb, the public reads were trimmed at Q25 with fastp and aligned with MiXCR, with productive beta chains retained. Rows merge per CDR3 protein into single entries with the most common DNA and genes. The V and J calls and clone size come from TCRdb's table, not from the authors' own analysis. This sample lists 1.5 million to 2 million distinct CDR3 sequences; around 33% were detected once. The ten top clones hold approximately 0.25% of the sample.

Every donor was a healthy Caucasian. The CDR1 and CDR2 encoded by the germline V gene (reference sequence) are DFQATT and SNEGSKA. CDR3 length: 14 amino acids, cysteine to phenylalanine. The sequence is cut down to CDR3 DNA, 42 bases in frame from base 1. V was cut back by 3 bases and J by 7 bases, leaving a gap of 16 bases between them. Comment on this clonotype: Its antigen has not been determined. No per-base quality is available; no much larger clone lies one base away.

The source is a newborn girl in good health. The chain is made from TRBV20-1 and TRBJ1-5; a weak D assignment points to TRBD1 (6 bases agree). What was sequenced was cord blood. The nucleotide sequence reads as follows: TGCAGTGCTAGCTTCGGGGGCACGGGGCAGCCCCAGCATTTT. Translated, this is CSASFGGTGQPQHF.